These 27 T cell receptor beta chains came from one sample sequenced in a study of cytomegalovirus exposure and HLA in healthy donors. A multiplex PCR was run with 60 Vbeta primers and 13 Jbeta primers. Repertoires were generated with immunoSEQ multiplex PCR, while TCRdb's copy carries only in-frame clones and drops some. This table has approximately 180,000 clones, about 69% appearing once. Sequencing used PBMCs. These receptors came from a human donor in good health.

This clone was observed a handful of times. The J gene is TRBJ2-7, the V gene TRBV5-1; 8 nucleotides align to TRBD1. Germline V CDR1 and CDR2: SGHRS, YFSETQ. V dropped 0 bases and J dropped 3; count of bases not matched to a gene: 2. The CDR3 consists of 14 residues. CDR3 nucleotide sequence: TGCGCCAGCAGCTTGGCGGGACAGGACTACGAGCAGTACTTC. This codes for CASSLAGQDYEQYF.

This clone has a single count. One end of the junction fails to match germline, which may point to a read error. This rearrangement joins TRBV7-7 to TRBJ2-7; TRBD2 matches 8 bases. Germline loops: CDR1 SSHAT, CDR2 FNYEAQ (reference sequence). The CDR3 sequence is 16 residues long. The CDR3, as DNA: TGTGCTAGCAGCCCCCTGCAAAGCGGGGGCACTTCCGTGCAGTACTTC. This gives the protein CASSPLQSGGTSVQYF.

The V gene is TRBV6-5, the J gene TRBJ2-5, with TRBD1 matching 7 bases. CDR1 and CDR2 (germline): MNHEY, SVGAGI. This CDR3 spans 15 amino acids. Trimming cost V 4 bases and J 2 bases; bases outside gene matches: 7. The CDR3 region is CASSLYRGHQETQYF. The CDR3 nucleotides read TGTGCCAGCAGTTTATACAGGGGCCATCAAGAGACCCAGTACTTC.

The rearrangement uses TRBV6-5 and TRBJ1-1; no clear D. This CDR3 has 13 residues. Germline V gene lookup returns CDR1 MNHEY and CDR2 SVGAGI. V gave up 2 bases and J gave up 1 base, with 5 bases separating them. The CDR3: CASSYRGNTEAFF. The CDR3 nucleotides read TGTGCCAGCAGTTACCGCGGGAACACTGAAGCTTTCTTT.

This sequence joins TRBV27 and TRBJ2-7, with D possibly TRBD1 on 5 matching bases. Trimming left V 3 bases short and J 0 bases short, with 15 bases between. This CDR3 region has 16 residues. Germline V gives CDR1 MNHEY, CDR2 SMNVEV (reference sequence). CDR3 region: CASSLKGSHSSYEQYF. CDR3 nucleotides: TGTGCCAGCAGTTTGAAGGGGTCGCATAGCTCCTACGAGCAGTACTTC.

The gene calls are TRBV9 and TRBJ2-2; 9 bases are a match to TRBD2. The length of the CDR3 is 16 residues. Trimming cost V 7 bases and J 7 bases; bases outside gene matches: 14. Germline V gives CDR1 SGDLS, CDR2 YYNGEE. Here the CDR3 reads CASPLWRRGGVGELFF. Here the CDR3 DNA reads TGTGCCAGCCCCCTTTGGCGGCGGGGGGGCGTCGGGGAGCTGTTTTTT.

This clone was recorded only once. The chain is built from TRBV10-3 and TRBJ2-2, with a possible D match to TRBD2 (5 bases). Germline CDR1 ENHRY, CDR2 SYGVKD. The ends were cut back, 0 bases at V and 1 base at J, with 12 bases in the middle. CDR3 length: 17 residues. For the CDR3, the DNA is TGTGCCATCAGTGAGTCGACTATGGGAGAGAACACCGGGGAGCTGTTTTTT. Translation gives CAISESTMGENTGELFF.

V is TRBV5-8 and J is TRBJ2-7; 9 bases are shared with TRBD2. V shed 4 bases, J shed 3 bases, and the junction held 11 bases outside the gene matches. CDR3 length: 16 residues. CDR1 SGHTS and CDR2 YDEGEE come from the germline V gene. CDR3 nucleotides: TGTGCCAGCAGCCGGCAGAGCGGGGGGCCCTACTACGAGCAGTACTTC. Translating gives CASSRQSGGPYYEQYF. The complete variable domain, with remaining parts taken from reference TRBV5-8 and TRBJ2-7, reads EAGVTQSPTHLIKTRGQQATLRCSPISGHTSVYWYQQALGLGLQFLLWYDEGEERNRGNFPPRFSGRQFPNYSSELNVNALELEDSALYLCASSRQSGGPYYEQYFGPGTRLTVT.

This rearrangement joins TRBV12-5 to TRBJ2-3; 8 bases line up with TRBD2. V shed 2 bases and J 3 bases; nucleotides not matched to a gene: 10. Per the germline V gene, CDR1 is LGHNT and CDR2 is FRNRAP. This CDR3 is built from 17 residues. The CDR3 DNA reads as TGTGCTAGTGGTTTGCCCACGCGGGGGGCGGGAACAGATACGCAGTATTTT. Encoded protein: CASGLPTRGAGTDTQYF.

The chain is built from TRBV2 and TRBJ1-2, with 9 bases that match TRBD1. This CDR3 comprises 14 residues. V trimming: 10 bases; J trimming: 2 bases; junction bases outside the gene matches: 8. Germline assignment: CDR1 SNHLY and CDR2 FYNNEI. The CDR3 is CAITTGGNNYGYTF. The CDR3 nucleotides are TGTGCCATCACGACAGGGGGGAACAACTATGGCTACACCTTC. Complete variable domain (other parts from reference TRBV2 and TRBJ1-2): EPEVTQTPSHQVTQMGQEVILRCVPISNHLYFYWYRQILGQKVEFLVSFYNNEISEKSEIFDDQFSVERPDGSNFTLKIRSTKLEDSAMYFCAITTGGNNYGYTFGSGTRLTVV.

The chain couples TRBV18 to TRBJ2-3, with D uncertain. Trimming pared 1 base from V and 0 bases from J, leaving 8 bases between. The length of the CDR3 is 15 residues. Germline CDR1 reads KGHSH; CDR2 reads LQKENI. The CDR3 loop reads CASSPQPFSTDTQYF. CDR3 DNA: TGTGCCAGCTCACCACAGCCCTTCAGCACAGATACGCAGTATTTT.

The chain employs TRBV5-4 and TRBJ2-7, with 8 bases aligning to TRBD1. There are 13 residues in the CDR3. Germline CDR1 reads SGHNT; CDR2 reads YYREEE (reference sequence). Trimming removed 4 bases from V and 2 bases from J; junction bases left unmatched: 2. CDR3 sequence (DNA): TGTGCCAGCAGCGTGGGACAGGCCTACGAGCAGTACTTC. Translated: CASSVGQAYEQYF.

V is TRBV7-6 and J is TRBJ2-2, with D perhaps matching TRBD2 (6 bases). The CDR3 runs to 16 residues. Trimming took off 1 base at V and 0 bases at J, with 9 bases between the two ends. CDR1 and CDR2 from the germline V gene are SGHVS and FNYEAQ. The CDR3 spells CASSLGDSTNTGELFF. The CDR3 bases are TGTGCCAGCAGCTTAGGGGACTCGACGAACACCGGGGAGCTGTTTTTT.

The chain links TRBV30 to TRBJ1-1; D call uncertain. Germline V gives CDR1 GTSNPN, CDR2 SVGIG (reference sequence). The length of the CDR3 is 12 residues. The V end lost 5 bases, the J end lost 8 bases, and 15 bases lay between the germline ends. The CDR3 nucleotides are TGTGCCTGGCCTATTGGCGGGAAAGAAGCTTTCTTT. It translates to CAWPIGGKEAFF.

The chain couples TRBV7-2 to TRBJ1-1; possibly TRBD1 for D (6 bases). The CDR3 has 15 amino acids. Trimming removed 6 bases at V and 1 base at J, with 15 bases between. Germline V CDR1 and CDR2: SGHTA, FQGNSA. The CDR3 coding sequence is TGTGCCAGCAGTCTTGACGGGGGGGCGAACACTGAAGCTTTCTTT. It is translated as CASSLDGGANTEAFF.

The gene calls are TRBV27 and TRBJ1-2, with D tentatively TRBD1 (6 bases). Trimming removed 3 bases from V and 4 bases from J, with 18 bases in between. The V gene's germline CDR1 is MNHEY and CDR2 SMNVEV (reference sequence). This CDR3 region has 16 residues. This chain's CDR3 is CASSFVGQQASYGYTF. In DNA, the CDR3 is TGTGCCAGCAGTTTTGTGGGACAACAAGCGAGCTATGGCTACACCTTC.

V and J are TRBV5-1 and TRBJ2-5, with 7 bases that match TRBD1. The CDR3 totals 14 residues. CDR1 and CDR2 (germline): SGHRS, YFSETQ. With 0 bases clipped from V and 5 bases from J, the junction kept 4 bases outside the gene matches. CDR3 region: CASSLGGQSETQYF. The CDR3 coding sequence is TGCGCCAGCAGCTTGGGGGGACAGAGCGAGACCCAGTACTTC. Together with reference TRBV5-1 and TRBJ2-5, the CDR3 gives the full variable domain: KAGVTQTPRYLIKTRGQQVTLSCSPISGHRSVSWYQQTPGQGLQFLFEYFSETQRNKGNFPGRFSGRQFSNSRSEMNVSTLELGDSALYLCASSLGGQSETQYFGPGTRLLVL.

The chain recombines TRBV6-1 with TRBJ1-1; D ambiguous. This CDR3 region has 13 residues. V dropped 5 bases and J dropped 0 bases, with 7 bases sitting between them. Germline V gene lookup returns CDR1 MNHNS and CDR2 SASEGT. CDR3: CASSSPLNTEAFF. The CDR3 coding sequence is TGTGCCAGCAGTTCCCCGTTGAACACTGAAGCTTTCTTT.

The rearrangement uses TRBV30 and TRBJ1-3; 9 nucleotides align to TRBD1. V lost 5 bases to trimming and J lost 0 bases; unmatched junction nucleotides: 11. Per germline, CDR1 GTSNPN and CDR2 SVGIG (reference sequence). The CDR3 totals 17 residues. The CDR3 is CAWWGQGLTSSGNTIYF. CDR3 sequence (DNA): TGTGCCTGGTGGGGACAGGGTCTTACCTCCTCTGGAAACACCATATATTTT.

V usage is TRBV7-2 and J usage is TRBJ1-4; D remains ambiguous. The ends were cut back, 5 bases at V and 3 bases at J, with 10 bases in the middle. The CDR3 has 14 amino acids. Looked up from germline, CDR1 is SGHTA and CDR2 is FQGNSA. CDR3 bases: TGTGCCAGCAGCGCCACATCTGCTAATGAAAAACTGTTTTTT. This encodes CASSATSANEKLFF. Looking up the rest from reference TRBV7-2 and TRBJ1-4 gives the full variable domain: GAGVSQSPSNKVTEKGKDVELRCDPISGHTALYWYRQSLGQGLEFLIYFQGNSAPDKSGLPSDRFSAERTGGSVSTLTIQRTQQEDSAVYLCASSATSANEKLFFGSGTQLSVL.

The chain has TRBV14 and TRBJ2-7, with 8 bases aligning to TRBD1. The CDR3 contains 15 residues. CDR1 is SGHDN, CDR2 FVKESK, per germline. V shed 3 bases and J 2 bases; nucleotides not matched to a gene: 6. The CDR3 region is CASSHPGQGPYEQYF. For the CDR3, the DNA is TGTGCCAGCAGCCATCCCGGACAGGGTCCCTACGAGCAGTACTTC. Full variable domain (remainder filled in from reference TRBV14 and TRBJ2-7): EAGVTQFPSHSVIEKGQTVTLRCDPISGHDNLYWYRRVMGKEIKFLLHFVKESKQDESGMPNNRFLAERTGGTYSTLKVQPAELEDSGVYFCASSHPGQGPYEQYFGPGTRLTVT.

This clone came up a few times. The chain uses TRBV5-1 and TRBJ2-5; D is unresolved. Germline CDR1 SGHRS, CDR2 YFSETQ. CDR3 length: 13 amino acids. The ends were cut back, 0 bases at V and 4 bases at J, with 7 bases in the middle. CDR3 DNA sequence: TGCGCCAGCAGCTTGGGAGAAGTAGAGACCCAGTACTTC. Its translation is CASSLGEVETQYF. The entire variable domain, with the rest obtained from reference TRBV5-1 and TRBJ2-5, is as follows: KAGVTQTPRYLIKTRGQQVTLSCSPISGHRSVSWYQQTPGQGLQFLFEYFSETQRNKGNFPGRFSGRQFSNSRSEMNVSTLELGDSALYLCASSLGEVETQYFGPGTRLLVL.

The J gene is TRBJ2-7, the V gene TRBV4-3, with D perhaps matching TRBD2 (5 bases). V was pared by 2 bases and J by 6 bases, with 17 bases between. Germline assignment: CDR1 LGHNA and CDR2 YSLEER. The CDR3 totals 15 residues. CDR3 protein: CASSQPGRGRREQYF. CDR3 sequence (DNA): TGCGCCAGCAGCCAACCCGGCCGGGGTCGGCGCGAGCAGTACTTC.

The genes are TRBV2 and TRBJ1-1, with D unresolved. V lost 2 bases to trimming and J lost 4 bases, with 2 bases between them. The germline gives CDR1 SNHLY, CDR2 FYNNEI. The length of the CDR3 is 11 residues. CDR3 sequence: CASSERTEAFF. In DNA form, the CDR3 reads TGTGCCAGCAGTGAACGCACTGAAGCTTTCTTT.

The chain couples TRBV5-1 to TRBJ2-2; TRBD2 might be the D (6 bases). V shed 1 base and J shed 4 bases, with 17 bases lying between them. CDR3 length: 17 amino acids. Germline V CDR1 and CDR2: SGHRS, YFSETQ. As DNA, the CDR3 is TGCGCCAGCAGCTTGCCCCTTGGGGGGTTGGGCACCGGGGAGCTGTTTTTT. Protein product: CASSLPLGGLGTGELFF. Full variable domain (remainder filled in from reference TRBV5-1 and TRBJ2-2): KAGVTQTPRYLIKTRGQQVTLSCSPISGHRSVSWYQQTPGQGLQFLFEYFSETQRNKGNFPGRFSGRQFSNSRSEMNVSTLELGDSALYLCASSLPLGGLGTGELFFGEGSRLTVL.

The V and J genes are TRBV7-9 and TRBJ2-1, with 8 bases lining up with TRBD2. J lost 1 base, V lost 7 bases, and 9 bases had no gene match. Looked up from germline, CDR1 is SEHNR and CDR2 is FQNEAQ (reference sequence). The CDR3 length is 16 residues. In DNA, the CDR3 is TGTGCCAGCACGGGGGGGAGCGGGGGTTCCTACAATGAGCAGTTCTTC. Amino acids: CASTGGSGGSYNEQFF. Together with reference TRBV7-9 and TRBJ2-1, the CDR3 gives the full variable domain: DTGVSQNPRHKITKRGQNVTFRCDPISEHNRLYWYRQTLGQGPEFLTYFQNEAQLEKSRLLSDRFSAERPKGSFSTLEIQRTEQGDSAMYLCASTGGSGGSYNEQFFGPGTRLTVL.

This chain uses TRBV5-1 with TRBJ2-5; 9 bases align to TRBD1. Germline V gene sequence: CDR1 SGHRS, CDR2 YFSETQ. The V and J ends lost 6 bases and 5 bases, in that order; junction bases with no gene match: 11. The CDR3 length is 15 residues. CDR3 DNA sequence: TGCGCCAGCAACGAGGGACAGGGAGTAAGGGAGACCCAGTACTTC. Protein: CASNEGQGVRETQYF. The entire variable domain, with the rest obtained from reference TRBV5-1 and TRBJ2-5, is as follows: KAGVTQTPRYLIKTRGQQVTLSCSPISGHRSVSWYQQTPGQGLQFLFEYFSETQRNKGNFPGRFSGRQFSNSRSEMNVSTLELGDSALYLCASNEGQGVRETQYFGPGTRLLVL.